These 25 T cell receptor beta chains came from one sample sequenced in a study of blood T cell repertoires in COVID-19. Clones were read by immunoSEQ multiplex PCR, and TCRdb kept only the in-frame ones, dropping some. This sample has approximately 270,000 clones, with 85% to 90% found just once. The sequenced sample was PBMCs or T cells enriched from blood (not recorded which). These TCRs come from a woman aged 30 to 39 with acute COVID-19.

The CDR3 sequence is CASMGRGLYEQYF. CDR3 nucleotide sequence: TGTGCCAGCATGGGCAGGGGGCTCTACGAGCAGTACTTC. This rearrangement joins TRBV6-5 to TRBJ2-7; 8 bases map to TRBD1. The germline V gene encodes CDR1 MNHEY and CDR2 SVGAGI. The CDR3 extends over 13 amino acids. V shed 7 bases and J 3 bases; nucleotides not matched to a gene: 5.

The J gene is TRBJ2-1, the V gene TRBV27; TRBD2 agrees at 7 bases. Per the germline V gene, CDR1 is MNHEY and CDR2 is SMNVEV (reference sequence). The CDR3 contains 16 residues. The V segment lost 5 bases and the J segment 2 bases; nucleotides outside the gene matches: 9. CDR3 DNA sequence: TGTGCCAGCAGTCAGTCGTGGGAGGGCCCCTACAATGAGCAGTTCTTC. It codes for CASSQSWEGPYNEQFF.

The CDR3 is CASSSARGALTDTQYF. The CDR3 DNA reads as TGTGCCAGCAGTTCCGCCCGGGGAGCGCTCACAGATACGCAGTATTTT. The V gene is TRBV27, the J gene TRBJ2-3, with D possibly being TRBD2 (5 bases). CDR1 is MNHEY and CDR2 is SMNVEV in the germline V gene (reference sequence). The CDR3 has 16 residues. The ends were cut back, 4 bases at V and 2 bases at J, with 16 bases in the middle.

The V and J genes are TRBV7-6 and TRBJ2-7; 7 nucleotides agree with TRBD2. The CDR3 runs 18 residues. The germline V gene has CDR1 SGHVS and CDR2 FNYEAQ. J lost 1 base, V lost 1 base, and 13 bases had no gene match. This CDR3 is CASSLEVSAGYISYEQYF. The CDR3 region has the DNA TGTGCCAGCAGCTTAGAGGTGTCAGCGGGATACATTTCCTACGAGCAGTACTTC.

The J gene is TRBJ2-1, the V gene TRBV6-5, with TRBD1 identical over 9 bases. The CDR3 has 13 amino acids. Germline CDR1 and CDR2: MNHEY and SVGAGI. V lost 7 bases and J lost 12; bases outside the gene matches: 10. CDR3: CASTYPTGGMQFF. The CDR3 DNA reads as TGTGCCAGCACCTACCCGACAGGGGGTATGCAGTTCTTC.

This chain joins TRBV10-2 and TRBJ2-5, with 9 positions matching TRBD2. After removal of 6 bases from V and 4 bases from J, the junction contained 9 bases not matched to a gene. Germline CDR1 and CDR2: WSHSY and SAAADI. The CDR3 totals 15 residues. For the CDR3, the DNA is TGCGCCAGCAGCTTAGCGGGAGAAATCGGAGAGACCCAGTACTTC. Amino acids: CASSLAGEIGETQYF.

This clone was observed a single time. This specimen includes other DNA sequences encoding the same CDR3. The V and J genes are TRBV28 and TRBJ2-3; D might be TRBD2 (5 bases). V was cut by 5 bases and J by 2 bases, with 11 bases left in between. The CDR3 has 14 residues. CDR1 and CDR2 from the germline V gene are MDHEN and SYDVKM. The CDR3 region is CASSPSGSTDTQYF. CDR3 nucleotide sequence: TGTGCCAGCAGTCCCTCGGGATCCACAGATACGCAGTATTTT.

The chain recombines TRBV14 with TRBJ1-3; D might be TRBD1 (6 bases). The CDR3 extends over 15 amino acids. V lost 4 bases and J 0 bases, leaving 10 bases between the germline ends. Germline values: CDR1 SGHDN, CDR2 FVKESK. The chain's CDR3 is CASSPRTDSGNTIYF. The CDR3 bases are TGTGCCAGCAGCCCCCGGACAGACTCTGGAAACACCATATATTTT.

The gene calls are TRBV9 and TRBJ1-5; 7 bases line up with TRBD1. The CDR3 covers 13 residues. Trimming removed 3 bases from V and 6 bases from J; junction bases left unmatched: 3. Germline assignment: CDR1 SGDLS and CDR2 YYNGEE. The CDR3 reads CASSARDSQPQHF. The CDR3 DNA is TGTGCCAGCAGCGCACGGGACAGTCAGCCCCAGCATTTT. Based on the CDR3 plus reference TRBV9 and TRBJ1-5, the full variable domain is DSGVTQTPKHLITATGQRVTLRCSPRSGDLSVYWYQQSLDQGLQFLIQYYNGEERAKGNILERFSAQQFPDLHSELNLSSLELGDSALYFCASSARDSQPQHFGDGTRLSIL.

This clone was detected once. The chain carries TRBV28 and TRBJ1-5, with a tentative D call TRBD1 (6 bases). V gave up 3 bases and J gave up 7 bases, with 7 bases separating them. The germline gives CDR1 MDHEN, CDR2 SYDVKM. The length of the CDR3 is 12 residues. CDR3 in amino acids: CASSFDRQPQHF. CDR3 nucleotide sequence: TGTGCCAGCAGTTTCGACAGGCAGCCCCAGCATTTT. Together with reference TRBV28 and TRBJ1-5, the CDR3 gives the full variable domain: DVKVTQSSRYLVKRTGEKVFLECVQDMDHENMFWYRQDPGLGLRLIYFSYDVKMKEKGDIPEGYSVSREKKERFSLILESASTNQTSMYLCASSFDRQPQHFGDGTRLSIL.

This rearrangement joins TRBV4-1 to TRBJ2-7, with a possible D match to TRBD1 (5 bases). V was clipped by 4 bases and J by 6 bases, with 10 bases between them. Germline V gene data show CDR1 as MGHRA and CDR2 as YSYEKL. The CDR3 is 12 amino acids. For the CDR3, the DNA is TGCGCCAGCAGCCGCCCAGGGTCCGAGCAGTACTTC. Its translation is CASSRPGSEQYF.

The CDR3 DNA reads TGTGCCATCAGTGGGGACAGGGGTGAAAAACTGTTTTTT. Translating gives CAISGDRGEKLFF. The J gene is TRBJ1-4, the V gene TRBV10-3; 10 positions match TRBD1. Trimming removed 4 bases from V and 7 bases from J; junction bases left unmatched: 0. The CDR3 runs 13 residues. Germline CDR1 ENHRY, CDR2 SYGVKD.

This clone was counted once. The sample holds other DNA sequences that translate to the same CDR3. This sequence joins TRBV7-6 and TRBJ2-1; 7 nucleotides match TRBD2. This CDR3 spans 15 amino acids. The germline gives CDR1 SGHVS, CDR2 FNYEAQ. V lost 4 bases, J lost 0 bases, and 3 bases stayed unmatched. This CDR3 is CASSSSGNSYNEQFF. As DNA, the CDR3 is TGTGCCAGCAGCTCCAGCGGGAACTCCTACAATGAGCAGTTCTTC.

The chain employs TRBV27 and TRBJ1-5; TRBD1 agrees at 7 bases. Trimming cost V 6 bases and J 2 bases; bases outside gene matches: 7. Per the germline V gene, CDR1 is MNHEY and CDR2 is SMNVEV (reference sequence). CDR3 size: 15 residues. CDR3 amino acids: CASRSQGIGNQPQHF. DNA for the CDR3: TGTGCCAGCAGGTCACAGGGGATTGGCAATCAGCCCCAGCATTTT.

The count of this clone is one. The gene calls are TRBV18 and TRBJ1-3; 7 bases agree with TRBD1. Germline CDR1 and CDR2: KGHSH and LQKENI. The CDR3 extends over 16 amino acids. V shed 3 bases, J shed 3 bases, and the junction held 8 bases outside the gene matches. CDR3 region: CASSPTETGFGNTIYF. The CDR3 DNA sequence: TGTGCCAGCTCACCTACCGAGACAGGGTTTGGAAACACCATATATTTT.

This clone was seen a handful of times. The J gene is TRBJ2-1, the V gene TRBV19; D remains unclear. V was trimmed by 3 bases and J by 8 bases, leaving 5 bases between them. CDR3 size: 11 residues. The germline CDR1 and CDR2 sequences are LNHDA and SQIVND (reference sequence). The chain's CDR3 is CASSIFDEQFF. CDR3 nucleotides: TGTGCCAGTAGTATCTTCGATGAGCAGTTCTTC.

This clone appeared once. The genes are TRBV5-8 and TRBJ1-5; perhaps TRBD1 as D (5 bases). With 4 bases removed from V and 0 bases from J, the gap between germline ends came to 11 bases. CDR3 length: 15 amino acids. The germline gives CDR1 SGHTS, CDR2 YDEGEE. The CDR3 protein is CASSRTRYSNQPQHF. In nucleotides, the CDR3 is TGTGCCAGCAGCCGGACAAGATATAGCAATCAGCCCCAGCATTTT.

V is TRBV5-4 and J is TRBJ2-2, with 10 nucleotides matching TRBD2. CDR1 is SGHNT and CDR2 is YYREEE in the germline V gene (reference sequence). Trimming cost V 4 bases and J 4 bases; bases outside gene matches: 10. The CDR3 runs to 17 residues. The CDR3 DNA follows: TGTGCCAGCAGCCAAGGAGGAGCGGGAGGGGGCACCGGGGAGCTGTTTTTT. This translates into CASSQGGAGGGTGELFF.

About this clone itself: A much bigger clone sits one base away, suggesting this may be a read error. This chain joins TRBV11-2 and TRBJ2-1, with D possibly matching TRBD1 (6 bases). CDR3 length: 13 residues. V was trimmed by 3 bases and J by 4 bases, leaving 7 bases between them. From germline, CDR1 is SGHAT and CDR2 FQNNGV. The CDR3 region is CASSLDRYNEQFF. CDR3 DNA: TGTGCCAGCAGCTTGGACAGATACAATGAGCAGTTCTTC.

DNA of the CDR3: TGTGCCAGCAGTGACTTGGGAAGCCGGACAGGCGCCTACGAGCAGTACTTC. This codes for CASSDLGSRTGAYEQYF. This chain connects TRBV6-1 to TRBJ2-7, with 7 bases fitting TRBD1. Germline CDR1 reads MNHNS; CDR2 reads SASEGT. V shed 3 bases, J shed 2 bases, and the junction held 13 bases outside the gene matches. This CDR3 spans 17 amino acids.

For this clone: One end of the junction is discordant with germline, which a read error may explain. The chain has TRBV7-2 and TRBJ2-7, with TRBD1 identical over 11 bases. CDR1 and CDR2 (germline): SGHTA, FQGNSA. The CDR3 is 12 residues long. This CDR3 is CASRDRGLLWHF. CDR3 DNA sequence: TGTGCCAGCAGGGACAGGGGGCTTCTTTGGCACTTC.

V usage is TRBV19 and J usage is TRBJ1-3, with D perhaps matching TRBD1 (5 bases). Germline CDR1 and CDR2: LNHDA and SQIVND (reference sequence). With 4 bases removed from V and 2 bases from J, the gap between germline ends came to 6 bases. The CDR3 totals 13 residues. The CDR3 DNA reads as TGTGCCAGTAGTAAGGGGACTGGAAACACCATATATTTT. Its translation: CASSKGTGNTIYF.

The chain carries TRBV4-2 and TRBJ2-7; no reliable D call. Germline V gives CDR1 LGHNA, CDR2 YNFKEQ. The CDR3 sequence is 15 residues long. Trimming took off 0 bases at V and 3 bases at J, with 12 bases between the two ends. CDR3 sequence reads: CASSQDLEIGYEQYF. CDR3 nucleotide sequence: TGTGCCAGCAGCCAAGATCTAGAAATAGGCTACGAGCAGTACTTC.

The rearrangement links TRBV7-9 to TRBJ1-1, with D perhaps TRBD1 (6 bases). There are 14 residues in the CDR3. Germline V gene data show CDR1 as SEHNR and CDR2 as FQNEAQ (reference sequence). V was trimmed by 1 base and J by 11 bases, leaving 17 bases between them. The CDR3 loop is CASSLGEGDDRAFF. The CDR3 coding sequence is TGTGCCAGCAGCTTAGGCGAGGGAGACGACAGGGCTTTCTTT.

This sequence joins TRBV9 and TRBJ2-2, with D perhaps matching TRBD2 (6 bases). CDR1 is SGDLS and CDR2 is YYNGEE in the germline V gene. The CDR3 is 14 residues long. Trimming removed 7 bases at V and 4 bases at J, with 14 bases between. CDR3 nucleotide sequence: TGTGCCAGCGCGGGGCGGGACGGCACCGGGGAGCTGTTTTTT. Its translation: CASAGRDGTGELFF.